The clone carrying this TCR beta chain has a count of ten or more. Antigen unknown. V was shortened by 5 bases and J by 4 bases, with 14 bases between the two germline ends. Per the germline V gene, CDR1 is SEHNR and CDR2 is FQNEAQ (reference sequence). The CDR3 runs 14 residues. RNA served as the template for amplifying TCR beta CDR3 regions. In the first round, RT-PCR was carried out with HTBI primers, and a multiplex PCR formed the second round. Each CDR3 protein is one row after TCRdb ran MiXCR on the multiplex PCR reads. The table records some 380,000 distinct CDR3 sequences, roughly 15% of them present only once. This record belongs to a study of Graves' ophthalmopathy and Graves' hyperthyroidism. As for the study in general: Peripheral blood was obtained at first diagnosis, ahead of any treatment. Whole-study results and caveats: Ophthalmopathy progression cases were predicted by the model with roughly 64% sensitivity and 72.22% specificity.

What supplied the PBMCs was roughly 10 ml of fresh peripheral blood. The receptor was isolated from a woman younger than 30 with stable Graves' hyperthyroidism. The sequenced material came from peripheral blood. The V gene is TRBV7-9, the J gene TRBJ1-1; a possible D gene is TRBD1 (5 bases). CDR3 nucleotides: TGTGCCAGCAGCCCCGAGAGGGGTTTCACTGAAGCTTTCTTT. Translation gives CASSPERGFTEAFF.